This T cell receptor beta chain is from a study of blood T cells in healthy people across ages. Whole-study findings and limits: Among long-lived donors, naive CD4+ cells were more numerous and diversity higher than in aged donors.

PCR was performed a second time for about 7 to 12 cycles using a sample-barcoded 5' primer and a J-beta primer mix. Tagging of each cDNA molecule was performed by a template-switch adaptor with 12 random nucleotides. From the 5' RACE reads, TCRdb called clonotypes with MiXCR, one entry per CDR3 protein. The repertoire holds about 1.8 million distinct CDR3 sequences, with roughly 50% as singletons. V lost 4 bases to trimming and J lost 0 bases; unmatched junction nucleotides: 12. The CDR3 consists of 19 residues. Germline values: CDR1 KGHDR, CDR2 SFDVKD. A note on this clonotype: What it binds is unknown.

The sample consisted of blood. V usage is TRBV24-1 and J usage is TRBJ2-3; 10 bases map to TRBD1. This TCR was sampled from a woman in her 40s in good health. The CDR3 nucleotides are TGTGCCACCAGTGACCCCCTTCCCGGGACAGGGGAAAGCACAGATACGCAGTATTTT. The encoded protein is CATSDPLPGTGESTDTQYF.